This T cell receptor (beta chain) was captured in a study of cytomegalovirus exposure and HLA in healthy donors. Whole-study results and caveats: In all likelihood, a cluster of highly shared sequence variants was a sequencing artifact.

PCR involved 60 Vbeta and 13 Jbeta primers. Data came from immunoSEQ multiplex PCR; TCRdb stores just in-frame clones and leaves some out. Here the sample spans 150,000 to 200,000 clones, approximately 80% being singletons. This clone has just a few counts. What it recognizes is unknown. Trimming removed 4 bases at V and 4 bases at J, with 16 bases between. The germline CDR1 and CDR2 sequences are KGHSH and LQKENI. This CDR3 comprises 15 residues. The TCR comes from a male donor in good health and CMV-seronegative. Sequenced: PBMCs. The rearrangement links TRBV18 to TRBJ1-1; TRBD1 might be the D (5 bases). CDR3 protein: CASSQGMAVGTEAFF. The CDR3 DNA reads TGTGCCAGCTCACAGGGGATGGCAGTCGGCACTGAAGCTTTCTTT.